The 11 T cell receptor beta chains below come from one sample, sequenced in a study of blood T cell repertoires in COVID-19. Repertoires were generated with immunoSEQ multiplex PCR, while TCRdb's copy carries only in-frame clones and drops some. The sample records 210,000 or so clones, roughly 87% being singletons. What was sequenced was peripheral blood. The receptors were gathered from a woman aged 18-35 years who had recovered from COVID-19.

For this clone: Other DNA sequences within the sample encode an identical CDR3. The rearrangement links TRBV7-9 to TRBJ1-1; tentatively, D is TRBD1 (5 bases). V lost 4 bases to trimming and J lost 0 bases, with 9 bases between them. Germline loops: CDR1 SEHNR, CDR2 FQNEAQ (reference sequence). The CDR3 is made up of 14 amino acids. CDR3 sequence reads: CASSSDRMNTEAFF. The CDR3 bases are TGTGCCAGCAGCTCCGACAGAATGAACACTGAAGCTTTCTTT.

J is TRBJ1-1 and V is TRBV23-1; the match to TRBD1 covers 8 bases. TRBV23-1 is labeled an ORF, and its function is uncertain. This CDR3 is built from 13 residues. V dropped 8 bases and J dropped 1; count of bases not matched to a gene: 3. In DNA form, the CDR3 reads TGCGCCAGCCCGGGACAGGAGAACACTGAAGCTTTCTTT. Encoded protein: CASPGQENTEAFF.

The chain joins TRBV5-1 to TRBJ2-2; 7 positions agree with TRBD1. This CDR3 comprises 15 residues. Germline CDR1 SGHRS, CDR2 YFSETQ. V gave up 1 base and J gave up 4 bases; unmatched junction bases: 4. In nucleotides, the CDR3 is TGCGCCAGCAGCTTGTTACAGGGGTCCACCGGGGAGCTGTTTTTT. It codes for CASSLLQGSTGELFF.

V is TRBV7-2 and J is TRBJ2-3; D is unresolved. The germline V gene has CDR1 SGHTA and CDR2 FQGNSA. The V end was cut by 3 bases, the J end by 2 bases, with 6 bases between. This CDR3 has 13 amino acids. The chain's CDR3 is CASSFSPTDTQYF. The DNA for the CDR3 is TGTGCCAGCAGCTTTAGTCCCACAGATACGCAGTATTTT.

The chain has TRBV20-1 and TRBJ2-5; D is unclear. V lost 3 bases and J lost 2, with 10 bases in between. CDR1 is DFQATT and CDR2 is SNEGSKA in the germline V gene (reference sequence). The CDR3 covers 13 residues. The CDR3 spells CSASFQYQETQYF. CDR3 in DNA: TGCAGTGCTAGTTTCCAGTATCAAGAGACCCAGTACTTC.

The chain couples TRBV2 to TRBJ2-7, with a possible D match to TRBD2 (7 bases). Germline CDR1 is SNHLY and CDR2 is FYNNEI. Trimming removed 7 bases at V and 5 bases at J, with 15 bases between. The CDR3 runs 13 residues. CDR3 bases: TGTGCCAGCAAGGGGGGGGAGTTAGACGAGCAGTACTTC. Protein: CASKGGELDEQYF.

The V gene is TRBV18, the J gene TRBJ2-7; 9 bases are shared with TRBD1. This CDR3 comprises 15 residues. CDR1 and CDR2 (germline): KGHSH, LQKENI. V gave up 5 bases and J gave up 2 bases; unmatched junction bases: 7. The CDR3: CASSADRGLTYEQYF. CDR3 sequence (DNA): TGTGCCAGCTCAGCTGACAGGGGGTTAACCTACGAGCAGTACTTC.

V is TRBV2 and J is TRBJ2-1, with no clear D. V lost 4 bases and J lost 5, with 3 bases in between. CDR1 is SNHLY, CDR2 FYNNEI, per germline. This CDR3 comprises 11 residues. CDR3: CASSADNEQFF. The CDR3 nucleotides are TGTGCCAGCAGTGCCGACAATGAGCAGTTCTTC.

This sequence joins TRBV14 and TRBJ1-1; a possible D gene is TRBD1 (5 bases). The CDR3 runs to 19 residues. Germline V gene data show CDR1 as SGHDN and CDR2 as FVKESK. V gave up 4 bases and J gave up 6 bases, with 30 bases separating them. In DNA form, the CDR3 reads TGTGCCAGCAGCCCCTCGAACAGGCGAGGCATCCATTTAGTGGCTGAAGCTTTCTTT. Translation gives CASSPSNRRGIHLVAEAFF.

The chain's CDR3 is CASSLLAGPSGEQYF. As DNA, the CDR3 is TGTGCCAGCAGCTTACTAGCGGGCCCCTCGGGAGAGCAGTACTTC. This chain links TRBV7-9 with TRBJ2-7; TRBD2 aligns across 8 bases. CDR3 length: 15 residues. Germline CDR1 and CDR2: SEHNR and FQNEAQ (reference sequence). V was pared by 2 bases and J by 7 bases, with 10 bases of the junction left unmatched.

This clone is a singleton in its sample. The chain employs TRBV29-1 and TRBJ2-7, with TRBD2 matching 7 bases. V gave up 7 bases and J gave up 4 bases; unmatched junction bases: 13. Germline-derived CDR1 and CDR2 are SQVTM and ANQGSEA. The CDR3 loop spans 14 amino acids. CDR3 nucleotide sequence: TGCAGCGCCTTTCTGCGCGGGAGTGTTTACGAGCAGTACTTC. It codes for CSAFLRGSVYEQYF.